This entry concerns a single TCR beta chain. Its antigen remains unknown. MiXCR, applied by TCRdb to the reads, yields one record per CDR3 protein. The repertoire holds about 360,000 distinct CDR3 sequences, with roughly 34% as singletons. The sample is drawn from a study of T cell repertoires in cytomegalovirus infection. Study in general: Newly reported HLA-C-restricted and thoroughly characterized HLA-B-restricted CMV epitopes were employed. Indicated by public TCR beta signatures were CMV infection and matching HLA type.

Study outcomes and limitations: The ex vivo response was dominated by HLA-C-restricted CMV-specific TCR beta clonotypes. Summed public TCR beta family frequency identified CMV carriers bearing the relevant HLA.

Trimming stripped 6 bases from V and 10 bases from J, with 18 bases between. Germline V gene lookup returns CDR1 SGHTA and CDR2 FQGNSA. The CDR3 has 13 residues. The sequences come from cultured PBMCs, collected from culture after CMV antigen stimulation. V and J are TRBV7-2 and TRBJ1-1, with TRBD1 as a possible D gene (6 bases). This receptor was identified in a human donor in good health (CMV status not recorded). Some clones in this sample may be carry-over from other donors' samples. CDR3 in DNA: TGTGCCAGCAGGCAGAGACAGGATTTAAGAGCTTTCTTT. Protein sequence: CASRQRQDLRAFF.